The present T cell receptor (beta chain) was sequenced within a study of CD8 T cells in ankylosing spondylitis. In its sample, this clonotype was seen a few times. MiXCR, applied by TCRdb to the 5' RACE reads, yields one record per CDR3 protein. The sample has under 170,000 distinct CDR3 sequences, approximately 48% seen once. The CDR3 runs 14 residues. The V gene lost 1 base and the J gene lost 3 bases, with 10 bases spanning the gap. The specimen was synovial fluid, either unsorted or a sorted T cell fraction (not recorded which). This sequence originates from a male donor with ankylosing spondylitis. V and J are TRBV12-3 or TRBV12-4 and TRBJ2-7; D is perhaps TRBD2 (6 bases). CDR3 sequence reads: CASSLGGGVYEQYF. The CDR3 DNA reads as TGTGCCAGCAGTTTAGGTGGCGGGGTCTACGAGCAGTACTTC.